Below are 18 T cell receptor beta chains sequenced from a single sample in a study of control samples from healthy donors and cancer patients. Assay: immunoSEQ multiplex PCR; the TCRdb copy retains only in-frame clones and omits some. This sample yields 90,000 or so clones, of which around 90% are seen a single time; about 10% belongs to the top ten. Source material: PBMCs. The receptors shown here come from a woman aged 45-65 years with colorectal cancer.

This sequence joins TRBV25-1 and TRBJ1-1; no reliable D call. V was shortened by 11 bases and J by 1 base, with 8 bases between the two germline ends. Germline V gene data show CDR1 as MGHDK and CDR2 as SYGVNS. The CDR3 extends over 11 amino acids. DNA of the CDR3: TGTGCCGGGCAGAAGAACACTGAAGCTTTCTTT. This encodes CAGQKNTEAFF.

The rearrangement links TRBV5-6 to TRBJ2-7, with 9 positions matching TRBD1. The CDR3 is 15 amino acids. J lost 1 base, V lost 6 bases, and 8 bases had no gene match. The germline V gene encodes CDR1 SGHDT and CDR2 YYEEEE. The CDR3 sequence is CASNQYRGLSYEQYV. DNA of the CDR3: TGTGCCAGCAACCAGTACAGGGGGCTTTCCTACGAGCAGTACGTC.

The chain is built from TRBV29-1 and TRBJ1-2, with TRBD1 matching 8 bases. V dropped 7 bases and J dropped 4; count of bases not matched to a gene: 5. The germline V gene encodes CDR1 SQVTM and CDR2 ANQGSEA. The CDR3 has 12 residues. CDR3 protein: CSDRTGLYGYTF. The CDR3 nucleotides are TGCAGCGACCGGACAGGGCTCTATGGCTACACCTTC.

This clone has only one observation. The CDR3 spells CASSRGSYNSPLHF. CDR3 DNA sequence: TGTGCCAGCAGCAGGGGCTCCTATAATTCACCCCTCCACTTT. This chain uses TRBV5-6 with TRBJ1-6, with D perhaps TRBD1 (5 bases). The CDR3 sequence is 14 residues long. V was shortened by 4 bases and J by 0 bases, with 5 bases between the two germline ends. The V gene's germline CDR1 is SGHDT and CDR2 YYEEEE.

This chain connects TRBV6-5 to TRBJ1-5; D remains unclear. Germline CDR1 and CDR2: MNHEY and SVGAGI. The CDR3 has 13 residues. Deletions cut 7 bases from V and 5 bases from J, with 12 bases between. The chain's CDR3 is CASKGTADQPQHF. In nucleotides, the CDR3 is TGTGCCAGCAAGGGAACGGCTGATCAGCCCCAGCATTTT.

This clone was seen once. This sequence joins TRBV5-1 and TRBJ2-3, with TRBD1 matching over 9 bases. Germline-derived CDR1 and CDR2 are SGHRS and YFSETQ. The CDR3 is 15 amino acids. Trimming at V came to 2 bases and at J to 2 bases, leaving 3 bases not matched to a gene. The CDR3 protein is CASSFGTGTTDTQYF. As DNA, the CDR3 is TGCGCCAGCAGCTTCGGGACAGGGACCACAGATACGCAGTATTTT.

As regards this clone: An end of the junction differs from the germline gene, which may be a read error. The CDR3 loop reads CASGHRDSANTGEPFF. The CDR3 DNA follows: TGTGCCAGCGGACACCGGGACAGTGCGAACACCGGGGAGCCGTTTTTT. V is TRBV27 and J is TRBJ2-2; 7 bases match TRBD1. This CDR3 spans 16 amino acids. CDR1 and CDR2 from the germline V gene are MNHEY and SMNVEV (reference sequence).

The chain recombines TRBV7-9 with TRBJ2-1, with D tentatively TRBD1 (6 bases). The V gene's germline CDR1 is SEHNR and CDR2 FQNEAQ (reference sequence). Trimming removed 5 bases from V and 4 bases from J, with 15 bases in between. The CDR3 totals 15 residues. The CDR3 DNA follows: TGTGCCAGCAGCCGACTCGGGACAATATACAATGAGCAGTTCTTC. As protein: CASSRLGTIYNEQFF.

This clone was counted a single time. The rearrangement links TRBV6-6 to TRBJ2-3; 11 bases are shared with TRBD2. After removal of 6 bases from V and 1 base from J, the junction contained 3 bases not matched to a gene. CDR1 and CDR2 from the germline V gene are MNHNY and SVGAGI (reference sequence). This CDR3 comprises 15 residues. The CDR3 region has the DNA TGTGCCAGCAGCTCACTAGCGGGGGGCACAGATACGCAGTATTTT. Protein: CASSSLAGGTDTQYF.

This chain connects TRBV4-1 to TRBJ2-3; D not certain. The V gene's germline CDR1 is MGHRA and CDR2 YSYEKL. Trimming shortened V by 0 bases and J by 5 bases, and 6 bases separated the two germline ends. There are 13 residues in the CDR3. The CDR3 DNA follows: TGCGCCAGCAGCCAAGATTGGGTAGATACGCAGTATTTT. Translation: CASSQDWVDTQYF.

The chain joins TRBV6-2 or TRBV6-3 to TRBJ2-6; the D gene could be TRBD1 or TRBD2 (6 bases each). V lost 6 bases and J 0 bases, leaving 36 bases between the germline ends. Germline V gene sequence: CDR1 MNHEY, CDR2 SVGEGT. The CDR3 length is 24 residues. The CDR3 DNA sequence: TGTGCCAGCAGCCCCTCGGCGGGGAGACAGGACCCTAACAGCCCTTTCTCTGGGGCCAACGTCCTGACTTTC. Protein sequence: CASSPSAGRQDPNSPFSGANVLTF.

The chain couples TRBV6-2 or TRBV6-3 to TRBJ1-6; D is unresolved. Per germline, CDR1 MNHEY and CDR2 SVGEGT. CDR3 length equals 15 residues. V lost 0 bases and J lost 3, with 6 bases in between. The CDR3 nucleotides are TGTGCCAGCAGTTACTCGAAGGGCTATAATTCACCCCTCCACTTT. It codes for CASSYSKGYNSPLHF.

The rearrangement joins TRBV4-1 to TRBJ2-3, with a tentative D call TRBD1 (6 bases). The germline V gene encodes CDR1 MGHRA and CDR2 YSYEKL. The CDR3 sequence is 16 residues long. Trimming removed 2 bases from V and 0 bases from J, with 12 bases in between. CDR3: CASSQPGHSSTDTQYF. As DNA, the CDR3 is TGCGCCAGCAGCCAACCGGGACATTCTAGCACAGATACGCAGTATTTT.

This clone was observed once. This chain joins TRBV6-6 and TRBJ2-6; TRBD1 matches 7 bases. The CDR3 sequence is 13 residues long. J lost 8 bases, V lost 7 bases, and 5 bases had no gene match. Germline CDR1 is MNHNY and CDR2 is SVGAGI (reference sequence). The CDR3: CASNRGSTNVLTF. The CDR3 DNA reads TGTGCCAGCAACAGGGGAAGTACCAACGTCCTGACTTTC.

The rearrangement joins TRBV2 to TRBJ2-5, with D possibly matching TRBD2 (6 bases). The CDR3 contains 14 residues. Germline V gives CDR1 SNHLY, CDR2 FYNNEI. V was cut by 10 bases and J by 0 bases, with 15 bases left in between. The CDR3 loop reads CANSIRDYQETQYF. For the CDR3, the DNA is TGTGCCAACTCAATTCGGGACTACCAAGAGACCCAGTACTTC.

The rearrangement joins TRBV7-9 to TRBJ2-7; D not resolved. Germline V CDR1 and CDR2: SEHNR, FQNEAQ (reference sequence). V lost 1 base and J lost 0, with 7 bases in between. There are 14 residues in the CDR3. The CDR3 DNA follows: TGTGCCAGCAGCTTAGTCGGCATCTCCTACGAGCAGTACGTC. It yields the protein CASSLVGISYEQYV.

The chain links TRBV7-2 to TRBJ2-5, with D possibly being TRBD2 (6 bases). CDR3 length: 17 residues. Germline V CDR1 and CDR2: SGHTA, FQGNSA. Trimming removed 2 bases from V and 1 base from J, with 17 bases in between. This chain's CDR3 is CASSLSAGPLSQETQYF. The CDR3, as DNA: TGTGCCAGCAGCTTAAGCGCGGGGCCGCTCTCCCAAGAGACCCAGTACTTC.

The V gene is TRBV6-6, the J gene TRBJ2-1, with 8 nucleotides matching TRBD2. There are 14 residues in the CDR3. Germline V gene lookup returns CDR1 MNHNY and CDR2 SVGAGI (reference sequence). Trimming took 4 bases from V and 3 from J; bases not matched to a gene: 2. DNA of the CDR3: TGTGCCAGCAGTTTTCGGGGGGGCTACAATGAGCAGTTCTTC. It encodes CASSFRGGYNEQFF.